This is a list of T cell receptor beta chains from one sample in a study of T-cell reconstitution after alpha-beta-depleted transplantation in children. TCRdb called the PCR reads again in MiXCR, with one record for every CDR3 protein. The sample gives roughly 500,000 distinct CDR3 sequences, about 30% of which show up once; roughly 2.5% is in the top ten. The sequencing used PBMCs from the stem cell graft donor, collected from the stem cell graft. The receptors were gathered from a human donor who donated a stem cell graft to a child with aplastic anemia. The CDR3 runs from the conserved cysteine through the conserved F or W. The D gene is left open where the match is weak. Clone size is given for some rows only: seen once, a few or many times, or a class if the clone is expanded.

>13|NA|NA|TRBV7-9|TRBJ1-1
TGTGCCAGCAGCCCTCCCGTGACAGCTGAAGCTTTCTTT
CASSPPVTAEAFF
>15|NA|NA|TRBV18|TRBJ2-5
TGTGCCAGCTCACCGACCCAACTAGGCAAAGAGACCCAGTACTTC
CASSPTQLGKETQYF
>15|NA|few|TRBV29-1|TRBJ2-7
TGCAGCGTTGAAGTAAAAACAGGGAAGTCCTACGAGCAGTACTTC
CSVEVKTGKSYEQYF
>17|NA|few|TRBV11-2|TRBJ1-1
TGTGCCAGCAGCTTAACCGACGGGCCCCCTACCGACACTGAAGCTTTCTTT
CASSLTDGPPTDTEAFF
>20|TRBD2|NA|TRBV6-1|TRBJ2-1
TGTGCCAGCAGTGCCCTAAGTTTTGTTCAGCGGGCTAGCGGATACAATGAGCAGTTCTTC
CASSALSFVQRASGYNEQFF
>14|NA|NA|TRBV19|TRBJ2-3
TGTGCCAGTACCGACCGGGCAGGGCCAGATACGCAGTATTTT
CASTDRAGPDTQYF
>16|TRBD2|few|TRBV7-2|TRBJ2-5
TGTGCCAGCAGCTTAGAGGTTGCGGGAGGGCCGGAGACCCAGTACTTC
CASSLEVAGGPETQYF
>16|TRBD1|few|TRBV12-3/TRBV12-4|TRBJ1-3
TGTGCCAGCAGTCGAACGACAGGGTTGTCTGGAAACACCATATATTTT
CASSRTTGLSGNTIYF
>15|TRBD2|few|TRBV10-3|TRBJ2-7
TGTGCCATCAGGAAAGCTAGCGGGAGGAATTACGAGCAGTACTTC
CAIRKASGRNYEQYF
>15|NA|NA|TRBV7-2|TRBJ1-6
TGTGCCAGCAGCTTAGGATCCAGGGTTAATTCACCCCTCCACTTT
CASSLGSRVNSPLHF
>17|TRBD2|NA|TRBV4-2|TRBJ2-1
TGTGCCAGCAGCCAAGAGTTTGCGGGAGGCTCCTACAATGAGCAGTTCTTC
CASSQEFAGGSYNEQFF
>17|NA|few|TRBV4-2|TRBJ2-7
TGTGCCAGCAGCCAAGATAGTAAGACAGTAGCCACCTACGAGCAGTACTTC
CASSQDSKTVATYEQYF
>13|NA|NA|TRBV2|TRBJ1-5
TGTGCCAGCACCTACGTTGACAATCAGCCCCAGCATTTT
CASTYVDNQPQHF
>14|NA|few|TRBV11-2|TRBJ1-2
TGTGCCAGCAGCTACCGGGCGGCCAGAGATGGCTACACCTTC
CASSYRAARDGYTF
>15|NA|few|TRBV7-2|TRBJ2-2
TGTGCCAGCAGCTTTCAGGTCGCGAACACCGGGGAGCTGTTTTTT
CASSFQVANTGELFF
>15|NA|once|TRBV7-2|TRBJ2-3
TGTGCCAGCAGCTTAATAGGGACGGCCGGGAATACGCAGTATTTT
CASSLIGTAGNTQYF
>15|TRBD1|NA|TRBV7-9|TRBJ1-4
TGTGCCAGCAGCTCTACGGGACAGGGAATCGAAAAACTGTTTTTT
CASSSTGQGIEKLFF
>15|NA|few|TRBV7-2|TRBJ2-1
TGTGCCAGCAGCTTTGGACATATGTCCTACAATGAGCAGTTCTTC
CASSFGHMSYNEQFF
>16|TRBD2|few|TRBV5-1|TRBJ2-1
TGCGCCAGCAGCTTGGGGGGGACTAGCATTGTCGATGAGCAGTTCTTC
CASSLGGTSIVDEQFF
>16|NA|few|TRBV20-1|TRBJ1-1
TGCAGTGCCGTACGCAGGGGCGACATACTGAACACTGAAGCTTTCTTT
CSAVRRGDILNTEAFF
>15|NA|NA|TRBV6-5|TRBJ1-1
TGTGCCAGCAGTTACTCCCGGGGGGGGAACACTGAAGCTTTCTTT
CASSYSRGGNTEAFF
>15|NA|many|TRBV5-5|TRBJ2-5
TGTGCCAGCAGCCCCACGACCGGGGTTGGCGAGCCCCAGTACTTC
CASSPTTGVGEPQYF
>14|NA|NA|TRBV5-1|TRBJ1-1
TGCGCCAGCAGCGTAAGGATCGGGAACACTGAAGCTTTCTTT
CASSVRIGNTEAFF
>15|NA|few|TRBV21-1|TRBJ2-1
TGTGCCAGCAGCAGGGAGACAGGGGGCATCAATGAGCAGTTCTTC
CASSRETGGINEQFF
>15|NA|few|TRBV20-1|TRBJ1-4
TGCAGTGCTAGAGATACCGGGTTGGCTAATGAAAAACTGTTTTTT
CSARDTGLANEKLFF
>16|NA|NA|TRBV11-3|TRBJ2-1
TGTGCCAGCAGCTTAGATTTGGGGGAGGTGGGAAATGAGCAGTTCTTC
CASSLDLGEVGNEQFF
>17|TRBD2|few|TRBV29-1|TRBJ2-3
TGCAGCGTTGAAGGAGGTGGTAGCGGGAGAAGGACAGATACGCAGTATTTT
CSVEGGGSGRRTDTQYF
>15|TRBD1|few|TRBV5-1|TRBJ1-3
TGCGCCAGCAGCGTTGACAGGGGGACTGGAAACACCATATATTTT
CASSVDRGTGNTIYF
>20|TRBD2|few|TRBV5-1|TRBJ2-1
TGCGCCAGCAGCCTATCTAGCGGGGCGGGAGGTCCTTCACGCTACAATGAGCAGTTCTTC
CASSLSSGAGGPSRYNEQFF
>13|NA|few|TRBV6-6|TRBJ2-5
TGTGCCAGCAGTTACGTGGCGGGAGAGACCCAGTACTTC
CASSYVAGETQYF
>18|TRBD2|NA|TRBV9|TRBJ2-7
TGTGCCAGCAGCGTAGGCCCTAGCGGGAGGGAAGCCTCCTACGAGCAGTACTTC
CASSVGPSGREASYEQYF
>14|NA|NA|TRBV6-2/TRBV6-3|TRBJ2-5
TGTGCCAGCACCGTCGTCAAGGCGGGGGAGACCCAGTACTTC
CASTVVKAGETQYF
>18|TRBD2|few|TRBV5-1|TRBJ2-1
TGCGCCAGCAGCTCCCCAGGGTGGGGAGGGCTTAGGAGCAATGAGCAGTTCTTC
CASSSPGWGGLRSNEQFF
>11|NA|NA|TRBV11-3|TRBJ1-2
TGTGCCAGCAGCTTACGGGGCAGCTACACCTTC
CASSLRGSYTF
>14|NA|NA|TRBV12-3/TRBV12-4|TRBJ1-2
TGTGCCAGCAGTTTTCCGGGGGTATCCTATGGCTACACCTTC
CASSFPGVSYGYTF
>15|TRBD1|NA|TRBV12-3/TRBV12-4|TRBJ2-1
TGTGCCAGCAGCGGGGACAGGGGGTCCTACAATGAGCAGTTCTTC
CASSGDRGSYNEQFF
>16|NA|once|TRBV4-3|TRBJ2-3
TGCGCCAGCAGCCAAGAATTTACTAGCTTGGCAGATACGCAGTATTTT
CASSQEFTSLADTQYF
>13|NA|few|TRBV6-6|TRBJ2-1
TGTGCCAGCAGTTACGGGGATGATTATGAGCAGTTCTTC
CASSYGDDYEQFF
>15|NA|NA|TRBV12-3/TRBV12-4|TRBJ1-5
TGTGCCAGCAGCCCTCCGGGAGCCTACAATCAGCCCCAGCATTTT
CASSPPGAYNQPQHF
>15|TRBD2|few|TRBV27|TRBJ2-3
TGTGCCAGCAGTTCACTAGCGGGGCACACAGATACGCAGTATTTT
CASSSLAGHTDTQYF
>17|TRBD1|NA|TRBV6-5|TRBJ1-6
TGTGCCAGCAGTTACTCAAAGGACAGGGTTTTGGATTCACCCCTCCACTTT
CASSYSKDRVLDSPLHF
>16|NA|NA|TRBV4-2|TRBJ2-1
TGTGCCAGCAGCCTCCTCGGGCGCAGCTCCTACAATGAGCAGTTCTTC
CASSLLGRSSYNEQFF
>13|TRBD2|NA|TRBV11-2|TRBJ2-7
TGTGCCAGCAGCAGACTAGCGGACTACGAGCAGTACTTC
CASSRLADYEQYF
>15|NA|NA|TRBV7-9|TRBJ1-2
TGTGCCAGCAGCTCCGTCGGGCAGGGGAGATATGGCTACACCTTC
CASSSVGQGRYGYTF
>16|TRBD2|few|TRBV18|TRBJ2-1
TGTGCCAGCTCACGGCCTCTAGCGGGCGGAGACAATGAGCAGTTCTTC
CASSRPLAGGDNEQFF
>17|NA|NA|TRBV5-6|TRBJ1-6
TGTGCCAGCAGCTTGGGACGGACGGGACCTTATAATTCACCCCTCCACTTT
CASSLGRTGPYNSPLHF
>16|NA|few|TRBV5-1|TRBJ2-1
TGCGCCAGCAGCTTGGAGGGGTGGATCTCCTACAATGAGCAGTTCTTC
CASSLEGWISYNEQFF
>16|NA|NA|TRBV7-8|TRBJ1-2
TGTGCCAGCAGGTCTCGGGCGGATTCCCCTAACTATGGCTACACCTTC
CASRSRADSPNYGYTF
>15|NA|NA|TRBV7-2|TRBJ2-3
TGTGCCAGCAGCTCCACGACGTTTAGCGTAGATACGCAGTATTTT
CASSSTTFSVDTQYF
>15|NA|few|TRBV19|TRBJ2-1
TGTGCCAGTAGTCTACGGGCAGGGATCCTCAATGAGCAGTTCTTC
CASSLRAGILNEQFF
>17|TRBD2|NA|TRBV4-3|TRBJ2-1
TGCGCCAGCAGCCAAGAGAGTGGGCGGGGACTATTCAATGAGCAGTTCTTC
CASSQESGRGLFNEQFF
>17|TRBD2|NA|TRBV20-1|TRBJ2-1
TGCAGTGCTCTGGGGACTAGCGGGGGGAGCTCCTACAATGAGCAGTTCTTC
CSALGTSGGSSYNEQFF
>12|TRBD1|NA|TRBV29-1|TRBJ2-7
TGCAGCGTTGGACAGGGAACCTACGAGCAGTACTTC
CSVGQGTYEQYF
>13|TRBD1|few|TRBV20-1|TRBJ2-2
TGCAGTGCGCCGGGACAGGGCGCCGGGGAGCTGTTTTTT
CSAPGQGAGELFF